Below are 24 T cell receptor beta chains sequenced from a single sample in a study of low-dose radiotherapy and immunotherapy resistance in tumors. Both TCRalpha and TCRbeta chains were reverse transcribed with V-gene-specific primers. It was with a constant-region primer and a V-primer adapter that TCRs were amplified over roughly 18 PCR cycles. From the reads, TCRdb called clonotypes with MiXCR, one entry per CDR3 protein. The sample yields tens of thousands of distinct CDR3 sequences, 31% seen once. The time point was: before trial treatment. The source material was PBMCs, sampled before treatment. Source of these receptors: a female donor with ovarian cancer.

This clonotype appeared once. At one end, the junction sequence differs from germline, possibly due to a read error. This rearrangement joins TRBV4-2 to TRBJ1-2, with 10 bases matching TRBD1. This CDR3 region has 15 residues. Germline CDR1 is LGHNA and CDR2 is YNFKEQ. In DNA, the CDR3 is TGTGCCAACAGCTTTAGAGGACAGGGGGAATATGGCTACACCTTC. Amino acids: CANSFRGQGEYGYTF.

This clonotype showed up many times. The V and J genes are TRBV20-1 and TRBJ2-4; 7 bases fit TRBD2. Germline values: CDR1 DFQATT, CDR2 SNEGSKA (reference sequence). J gave up 0 bases and V 0 bases, and 11 bases lay outside the gene matches. The CDR3 extends over 18 amino acids. The CDR3 reads CSARDLTSRSLAKNIQYF. The CDR3 coding sequence is TGCAGTGCTAGAGATTTGACTAGCCGTTCCCTAGCCAAAAACATTCAGTACTTC.

This clonotype was counted many times. The J gene is TRBJ2-5, the V gene TRBV20-1; TRBD2 agrees at 9 bases. The CDR3 totals 14 residues. Trimming took 5 bases from V and 1 from J; bases not matched to a gene: 5. Germline CDR1 reads DFQATT; CDR2 reads SNEGSKA (reference sequence). CDR3 DNA sequence: TGCAGTGCTGATCTAGCGGGGCTCCAAGAGACCCAGTACTTC. The encoded protein is CSADLAGLQETQYF.

The V and J genes are TRBV28 and TRBJ2-2, with D possibly matching TRBD2 (5 bases). Trimming stripped 6 bases from V and 1 base from J, with 15 bases between. The CDR3 covers 16 residues. Germline loops: CDR1 MDHEN, CDR2 SYDVKM. CDR3 residues: CASSYLKSGNTGELFF. The CDR3 DNA is TGTGCCAGCAGCTACCTAAAGAGCGGGAACACCGGGGAGCTGTTTTTT.

This clonotype showed up many times. This chain uses TRBV5-1 with TRBJ2-3, with 7 bases matching TRBD2. The trim removed 0 bases at V and 5 bases at J, leaving 6 bases unmatched. This CDR3 is 15 amino acids long. Germline V gives CDR1 SGHRS, CDR2 YFSETQ. The CDR3 nucleotides are TGCGCCAGCAGCTTGGGAGCGGGGTCGGTAGATACGCAGTATTTT. Translated: CASSLGAGSVDTQYF.

This clonotype was counted ten times or more. The rearrangement uses TRBV28 and TRBJ1-2, with D possibly TRBD1 on 5 matching bases. Per germline, CDR1 MDHEN and CDR2 SYDVKM. V lost 3 bases, J lost 7 bases, and 12 bases lay in between. The CDR3 is 13 residues long. CDR3 region: CASSLGQGFGYTF. CDR3 sequence (DNA): TGTGCCAGCAGTTTGGGGCAGGGCTTTGGCTACACCTTC.

The chain combines TRBV19 with TRBJ2-7; 10 nucleotides line up with TRBD1. This CDR3 spans 15 amino acids. V lost 5 bases and J lost 2; bases outside the gene matches: 6. CDR1 and CDR2 from the germline V gene are LNHDA and SQIVND (reference sequence). The CDR3 DNA is TGTGCCAGTAGTGAGCCGGGACAGGGGACCTACGAGCAGTACTTC. Translation: CASSEPGQGTYEQYF.

This clonotype was picked up a small number of times. The gene calls are TRBV7-9 and TRBJ1-4; D call uncertain. CDR3 length: 20 amino acids. From germline, CDR1 is SEHNR and CDR2 FQNEAQ (reference sequence). V was shortened by 5 bases and J by 0 bases, with 25 bases between the two germline ends. The CDR3 sequence: CASSLRSVRLGRATNEKLFF. The CDR3 DNA reads TGTGCCAGCAGCCTGCGGAGCGTCCGCCTTGGTCGGGCAACTAATGAAAAACTGTTTTTT.

The chain joins TRBV5-1 to TRBJ2-6; 8 bases align to TRBD2. V lost 4 bases and J lost 3; bases outside the gene matches: 6. This CDR3 is built from 16 residues. Germline CDR1 SGHRS, CDR2 YFSETQ. The CDR3 loop reads CASSPSGSSGANVLTF. CDR3 sequence (DNA): TGCGCCAGCAGCCCCAGCGGGAGTAGTGGGGCCAACGTCCTGACTTTC.

This clonotype was recorded many times. The chain links TRBV3-1 to TRBJ2-2; D is unclear. Germline CDR1 and CDR2: LGHDT and YNNKEL (reference sequence). The length of the CDR3 is 11 residues. The ends were cut back, 4 bases at V and 7 bases at J, with 4 bases in the middle. CDR3 coding DNA: TGTGCCAGCAGCCGCTACGGGGAGCTGTTTTTT. Protein: CASSRYGELFF. Using reference TRBV3-1 and TRBJ2-2 for the parts outside the CDR3, the full variable domain is DTAVSQTPKYLVTQMGNDKSIKCEQNLGHDTMYWYKQDSKKFLKIMFSYNNKELIINETVPNRFSPKSPDKAHLNLHINSLELGDSAVYFCASSRYGELFFGEGSRLTVL.

This clonotype was detected only a few times. The chain carries TRBV20-1 and TRBJ2-1; TRBD1 or TRBD2 may be the D gene (6 bases each). Trimming cost V 4 bases and J 7 bases, with 14 bases left between them. CDR1 and CDR2 from the germline V gene are DFQATT and SNEGSKA (reference sequence). CDR3 length: 13 residues. The CDR3 sequence: CSANRRRGNEQFF. CDR3 DNA: TGCAGTGCTAACAGGAGGAGGGGGAATGAGCAGTTCTTC.

This clonotype was observed many times. The chain couples TRBV12-5 to TRBJ2-2; 8 bases are a match to TRBD1. The germline gives CDR1 LGHNT, CDR2 FRNRAP. This CDR3 comprises 17 residues. J was trimmed by 4 bases and V by 5 bases; bases with no gene match: 12. CDR3 region: CASGRLLTTGATGELFF. CDR3 nucleotide sequence: TGTGCTAGTGGTCGACTACTCACGACAGGGGCCACCGGGGAGCTGTTTTTT.

This clonotype was seen many times. The chain carries TRBV2 and TRBJ2-3, with TRBD1 identical over 7 bases. After removal of 6 bases from V and 0 bases from J, the junction contained 6 bases not matched to a gene. The germline V gene encodes CDR1 SNHLY and CDR2 FYNNEI. The CDR3 length is 15 residues. The CDR3 is CASRGPGQSTDTQYF. The CDR3 region has the DNA TGTGCCAGCAGGGGACCGGGACAGAGCACAGATACGCAGTATTTT.

Concerning this clonotype itself: Only one base separates this from a far larger clonotype, so it likely reflects a read error. The rearrangement links TRBV11-2 to TRBJ1-5; 7 bases fit TRBD1. The CDR3 consists of 15 residues. The germline V gene has CDR1 SGHAT and CDR2 FQNNGV. The CDR3 DNA reads as TGTGCCAGCAGCTTATGGGACAGAACGAATCAGCCCCGGCATTTT. This codes for CASSLWDRTNQPRHF.

CDR3 region: CASSEGGPWGGYTQYF. CDR3 nucleotides: TGCGCCAGCAGTGAGGGAGGTCCGTGGGGAGGTTATACGCAGTATTTT. This chain uses TRBV10-2 with TRBJ2-3, with D maybe TRBD2 (6 bases). V lost 2 bases to trimming and J lost 7 bases, with 19 bases between them. Germline loops: CDR1 WSHSY, CDR2 SAAADI. The CDR3 sequence is 16 residues long.

Remarks on this clonotype: This could be a read error, since a much larger clone is one nucleotide away. The chain employs TRBV27 and TRBJ1-4; 12 nucleotides match TRBD1. The CDR3 is made up of 14 amino acids. Germline-derived CDR1 and CDR2 are MNHEY and SMNVEV (reference sequence). The CDR3, as DNA: TGTACCAGCCGGGGACAGGGGGCTTGGGAAAAACTGTTTTTT. Encoded protein: CTSRGQGAWEKLFF.

In its sample, this clonotype was seen many times. The chain uses TRBV11-2 and TRBJ2-7; 8 nucleotides align to TRBD2. The CDR3 totals 17 residues. V lost 5 bases, J lost 3 bases, and 15 bases stayed unmatched. The germline V gene encodes CDR1 SGHAT and CDR2 FQNNGV. CDR3 bases: TGTGCCAGCAGCCCGCGGGGGATCGCGGGAGGCCTCTACGAGCAGTACTTC. Translated, it gives CASSPRGIAGGLYEQYF.

The CDR3 DNA is TGTGCCAGCAGATTCGGACCAGGGGGTTTGGAGACCCAGTACTTC. Residues: CASRFGPGGLETQYF. The chain employs TRBV7-9 and TRBJ2-5, with 7 bases fitting TRBD1. The CDR3 has 15 residues. V lost 6 bases and J lost 5; bases outside the gene matches: 12. The germline V gene encodes CDR1 SEHNR and CDR2 FQNEAQ (reference sequence).

This clonotype showed up many times. The chain joins TRBV5-6 to TRBJ2-3; the D gene could be TRBD1 or TRBD2 (5 bases each). V shed 3 bases and J shed 8 bases, with 16 bases lying between them. Germline V gene sequence: CDR1 SGHDT, CDR2 YYEEEE. The CDR3 spans 14 residues. The CDR3 region is CASSSDGSRGTQYF. In DNA form, the CDR3 reads TGTGCCAGCAGCTCGGACGGCTCGAGGGGTACGCAGTATTTT.

This clonotype was observed a handful of times. The V gene is TRBV5-1, the J gene TRBJ2-3; D perhaps matches TRBD2 (5 bases). CDR3 length equals 14 residues. Germline CDR1 reads SGHRS; CDR2 reads YFSETQ. V shed 7 bases and J shed 1 base, with 13 bases lying between them. CDR3 amino acids: CASGPDGGTDTQYF. The CDR3 DNA reads TGCGCCAGCGGACCTGACGGGGGCACAGATACGCAGTATTTT.

The table lists this clonotype with many counts. The J gene is TRBJ1-5, the V gene TRBV6-5; 9 bases fit TRBD1. The CDR3 sequence is 15 residues long. The V gene end was trimmed by 6 bases and the J gene end by 7 bases; junction bases not matched to a gene: 10. The germline V gene encodes CDR1 MNHEY and CDR2 SVGAGI. CDR3 sequence reads: CASSRQGDGEQPQHF. CDR3 in DNA: TGTGCCAGCAGCCGACAGGGGGACGGAGAGCAGCCCCAGCATTTT.

V is TRBV11-3 and J is TRBJ2-3; 9 bases agree with TRBD2. The CDR3 extends over 16 amino acids. V gave up 6 bases and J gave up 2 bases; unmatched junction bases: 9. Germline lookup yields CDR1 SGHNT and CDR2 YENEEA. CDR3 protein: CASSSGTSPSTDTQYF. In nucleotides, the CDR3 is TGTGCCAGCAGTTCCGGGACTAGCCCTTCCACAGATACGCAGTATTTT.

This clonotype was counted many times. In nucleotides, the CDR3 is TGTGCCAGCAGCTTCAGACAGGGGATTGCAGATACGCAGTATTTT. It codes for CASSFRQGIADTQYF. This chain links TRBV7-9 with TRBJ2-3; 8 bases match TRBD1. Losses at the gene ends were 3 bases for V and 4 bases for J; bases not matched to a gene: 6. CDR1 is SEHNR and CDR2 is FQNEAQ in the germline V gene (reference sequence). CDR3 length: 15 residues.

In this sample, this clonotype turned up once. The chain joins TRBV5-1 to TRBJ1-1; D gene ambiguous. The CDR3 spans 14 residues. Germline CDR1 reads SGHRS; CDR2 reads YFSETQ. V was cut by 0 bases and J by 1 base, with 7 bases left in between. This CDR3 reads CASSLDNRNTEAFF. Written as DNA, the CDR3 is TGCGCCAGCAGCTTGGATAATAGGAACACTGAAGCTTTCTTT. Full variable domain (remainder filled in from reference TRBV5-1 and TRBJ1-1): KAGVTQTPRYLIKTRGQQVTLSCSPISGHRSVSWYQQTPGQGLQFLFEYFSETQRNKGNFPGRFSGRQFSNSRSEMNVSTLELGDSALYLCASSLDNRNTEAFFGQGTRLTVV.